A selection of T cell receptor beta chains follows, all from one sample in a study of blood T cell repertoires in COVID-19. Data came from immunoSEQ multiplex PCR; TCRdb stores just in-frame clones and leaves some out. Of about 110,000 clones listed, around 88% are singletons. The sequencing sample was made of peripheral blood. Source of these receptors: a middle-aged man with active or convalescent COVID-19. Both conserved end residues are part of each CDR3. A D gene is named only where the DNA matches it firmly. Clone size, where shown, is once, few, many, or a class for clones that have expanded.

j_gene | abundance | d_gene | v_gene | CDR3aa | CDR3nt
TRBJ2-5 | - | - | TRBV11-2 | CASRDLRTAEETQYF | TGTGCCAGCAGGGACCTAAGGACAGCGGAGGAGACCCAGTACTTC
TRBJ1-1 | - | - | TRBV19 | CASMPLQEHTEAFF | TGTGCCAGCATGCCCCTACAGGAGCACACTGAAGCTTTCTTT
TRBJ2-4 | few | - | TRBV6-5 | CASSYLASGAKNIQYF | TGTGCCAGCAGTTACCTAGCGTCGGGGGCCAAAAACATTCAGTACTTC
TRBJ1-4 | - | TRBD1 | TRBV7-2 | CASSFDRGREKLFF | TGTGCCAGCAGCTTCGACAGGGGCAGGGAAAAACTGTTTTTT
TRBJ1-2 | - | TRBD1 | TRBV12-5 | CASGSPDRGNRGYGYTF | TGTGCTAGTGGTTCTCCCGACAGGGGGAACAGAGGCTATGGCTACACCTTC
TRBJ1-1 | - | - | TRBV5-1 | CASSLIRGTDMNTEAFF | TGCGCCAGCAGCTTGATACGCGGGACGGACATGAACACTGAAGCTTTCTTT
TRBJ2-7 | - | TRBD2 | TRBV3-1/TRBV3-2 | CASSLSGSIDEQYF | TGTGCCAGCAGCCTAAGCGGGAGTATCGACGAGCAGTACTTC
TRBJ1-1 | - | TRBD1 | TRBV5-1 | CASSPFGTGQGTEAFF | TGCGCCAGCAGCCCGTTCGGGACAGGGCAGGGCACTGAAGCTTTCTTT
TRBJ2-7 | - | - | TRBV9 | CASSPRDTPYEQYF | TGTGCCAGCAGCCCCCGGGACACCCCCTACGAGCAGTACTTC
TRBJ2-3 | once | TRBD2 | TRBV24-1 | CATSDFSRTGGRDTQYF | TGTGCCACCAGTGATTTCTCCAGAACGGGAGGCCGGGATACGCAGTATTTT
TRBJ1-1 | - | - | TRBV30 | CAWSGAREAFF | TGTGCCTGGAGCGGAGCCCGCGAAGCTTTCTTT
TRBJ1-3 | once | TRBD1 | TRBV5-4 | CASSLGTGYSGNTIYF | TGTGCCAGCAGCTTGGGGACAGGGTACTCTGGAAACACCATATATTTT
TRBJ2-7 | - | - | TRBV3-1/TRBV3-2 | CASSQGGGVHEQYF | TGTGCCAGCAGCCAAGGGGGGGGCGTGCACGAGCAGTACTTC
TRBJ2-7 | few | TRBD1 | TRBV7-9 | CASSPGQGGTYEQYF | TGTGCCAGCAGCCCGGGACAGGGTGGAACCTACGAGCAGTACTTC
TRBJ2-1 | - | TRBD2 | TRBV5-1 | CASSRGLAGGYEGEQFF | TGCGCCAGCAGCAGGGGACTAGCGGGAGGGTATGAGGGTGAGCAGTTCTTC
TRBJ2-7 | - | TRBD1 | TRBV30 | CAWSPGQDYEQYF | TGTGCCTGGAGTCCGGGACAGGACTACGAGCAGTACTTC
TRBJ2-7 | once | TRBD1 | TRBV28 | CASSVGQGANEQYF | TGTGCCAGCAGCGTTGGACAGGGGGCTAACGAGCAGTACTTC
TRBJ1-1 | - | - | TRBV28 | CASSQDFITGSTEAFF | TGTGCCAGCAGCCAAGACTTCATTACAGGGAGCACTGAAGCTTTCTTT
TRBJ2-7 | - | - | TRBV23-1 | CASSQDTVNHPLAPDVHEQYF | TGCGCCAGCAGTCAAGATACAGTCAATCATCCTCTAGCGCCAGACGTCCACGAGCAGTACTTC
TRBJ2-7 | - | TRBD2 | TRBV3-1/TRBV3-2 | CASSQEGGYEQYF | TGTGCCAGCAGCCAAGAGGGGGGGTACGAGCAGTACTTC
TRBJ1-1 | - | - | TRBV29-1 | CSVADRNTEAFF | TGCAGCGTTGCAGACAGGAACACTGAAGCTTTCTTT
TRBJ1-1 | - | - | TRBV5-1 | CASSLGASTEAFF | TGCGCCAGCAGCTTGGGGGCAAGCACTGAAGCTTTCTTT
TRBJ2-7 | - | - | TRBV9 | CASSPHVEFDEQYF | TGTGCCAGCAGCCCCCACGTGGAGTTTGACGAGCAGTACTTC
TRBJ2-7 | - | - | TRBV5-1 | CASSLAQGGEQYF | TGCGCCAGCAGCTTGGCCCAGGGAGGCGAGCAGTACTTC
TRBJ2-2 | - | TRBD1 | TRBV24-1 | CATDGFRDRATGELFF | TGTGCCACCGATGGGTTCCGGGACAGGGCCACCGGGGAGCTGTTTTTT
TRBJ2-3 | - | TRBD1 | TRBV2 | CASMGQGPTDTQYF | TGTGCCAGCATGGGACAGGGACCCACAGATACGCAGTATTTT
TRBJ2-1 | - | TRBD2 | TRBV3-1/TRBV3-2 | CASSQDSGGHNEQFF | TGTGCCAGCAGCCAAGATTCGGGGGGGCACAATGAGCAGTTCTTC
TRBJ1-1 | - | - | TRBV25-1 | CATRRVEAFF | TGTGCCACCCGACGGGTTGAAGCTTTCTTT
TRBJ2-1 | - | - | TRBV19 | CASTVGAGRDEQFF | TGTGCCAGTACGGTGGGGGCCGGCAGGGATGAGCAGTTCTTC
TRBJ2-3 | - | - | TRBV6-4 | CASSDSNMPDTQYF | TGTGCCAGCAGTGACTCGAACATGCCAGATACGCAGTATTTT
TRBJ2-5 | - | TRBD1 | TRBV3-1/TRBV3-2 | CASSYPGQRETQYF | TGTGCCAGCAGCTATCCGGGACAGAGGGAGACCCAGTACTTC
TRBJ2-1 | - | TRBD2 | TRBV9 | CASSVSGSPYNEQFF | TGTGCCAGCAGCGTGAGCGGGAGTCCCTACAATGAGCAGTTCTTC
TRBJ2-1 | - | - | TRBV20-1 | CSGRSNNEQFF | TGCAGTGGGAGAAGTAACAATGAGCAGTTCTTC
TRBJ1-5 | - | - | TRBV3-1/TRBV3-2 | CASSQGAWQPQHF | TGTGCCAGCAGCCAAGGGGCTTGGCAGCCCCAGCATTTT
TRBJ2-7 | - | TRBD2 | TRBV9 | CASSVGGSGSSYEQYF | TGTGCCAGCAGCGTAGGGGGTAGCGGGAGCTCCTACGAGCAGTACTTC
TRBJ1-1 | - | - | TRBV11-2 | CASSSQTGSFAVAFF | TGTGCCAGCAGCTCCCAAACAGGGTCCTTCGCCGTTGCTTTCTTT
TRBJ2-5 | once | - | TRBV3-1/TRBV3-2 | CASSPGALKTQYF | TGTGCCAGCAGCCCGGGAGCCCTAAAGACCCAGTACTTC
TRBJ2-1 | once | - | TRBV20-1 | CSANRVNEQFF | TGCAGTGCAAACAGGGTCAATGAGCAGTTCTTC
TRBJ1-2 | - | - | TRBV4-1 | CASSQGNRAGDGYTF | TGCGCCAGCAGCCAAGGGAACAGGGCGGGTGATGGCTACACCTTC
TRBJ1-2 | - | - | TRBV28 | CASSLGINYGYTF | TGTGCCAGCAGTTTAGGCATTAACTATGGCTACACCTTC